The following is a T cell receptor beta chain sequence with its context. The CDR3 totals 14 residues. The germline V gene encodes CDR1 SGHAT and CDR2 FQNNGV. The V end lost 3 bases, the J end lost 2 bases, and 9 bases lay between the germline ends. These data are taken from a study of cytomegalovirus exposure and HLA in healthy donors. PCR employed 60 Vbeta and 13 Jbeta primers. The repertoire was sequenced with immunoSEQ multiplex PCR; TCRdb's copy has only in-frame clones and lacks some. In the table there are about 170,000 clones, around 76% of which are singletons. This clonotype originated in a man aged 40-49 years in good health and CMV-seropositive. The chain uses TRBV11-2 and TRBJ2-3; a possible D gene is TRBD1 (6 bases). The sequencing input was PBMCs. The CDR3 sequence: CASSFWGPTDTQYF. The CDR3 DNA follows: TGTGCCAGCAGCTTTTGGGGGCCCACAGATACGCAGTATTTT.